A single sample is the source of the 27 T cell receptor beta chains below, sequenced in a study of blood T cell repertoires in COVID-19. Method: immunoSEQ multiplex PCR; TCRdb's copy keeps in-frame clones and lacks some. The sample includes approximately 92,000 clones, around 72% of them seen just once. Input material: peripheral blood. The receptors were sampled from a woman between 55 and 75 years old in a cohort sampled during active or convalescent COVID-19.

This clone was seen more than once but under ten times. The CDR3 DNA is TGTGCCAGCAGCTTAGCGCCTAGCGGGGGCTACGAGCAGTACTTC. It codes for CASSLAPSGGYEQYF. The chain carries TRBV7-2 and TRBJ2-7, with 10 bases matching TRBD2. This CDR3 region has 15 residues. Looked up from germline, CDR1 is SGHTA and CDR2 is FQGNSA. The V gene end was trimmed by 0 bases and the J gene end by 3 bases; junction bases not matched to a gene: 2.

The V gene is TRBV20-1, the J gene TRBJ1-6; 7 nucleotides match TRBD1. Trimming cost V 3 bases and J 9 bases; bases outside gene matches: 8. The CDR3 is 14 residues long. Per the germline V gene, CDR1 is DFQATT and CDR2 is SNEGSKA (reference sequence). CDR3 coding DNA: TGCAGTGCTAGTTATGGGGCAGGGGGTTCACCCCTCCACTTT. It yields the protein CSASYGAGGSPLHF.

The rearrangement uses TRBV5-1 and TRBJ2-1, with 10 positions matching TRBD1. Germline V gives CDR1 SGHRS, CDR2 YFSETQ. Germline trimming cut 4 bases from V and 8 bases from J; bases unmatched to any gene: 6. This CDR3 has 14 residues. The CDR3 DNA follows: TGCGCCAGCAGCGGGACAGGGGTCAACCATGAGCAGTTCTTC. Encoded protein: CASSGTGVNHEQFF.

The chain uses TRBV27 and TRBJ2-2, with 9 nucleotides matching TRBD1. In germline, CDR1 is MNHEY, CDR2 SMNVEV (reference sequence). The ends lost 7 bases at V and 3 bases at J; junction bases unmatched: 9. The length of the CDR3 is 16 residues. The CDR3 loop reads CASNRRDRVHTGELFF. CDR3 sequence (DNA): TGTGCCAGCAACCGCCGGGACAGGGTTCACACCGGGGAGCTGTTTTTT.

This chain links TRBV6-2 or TRBV6-3 with TRBJ2-5, with 15 bases identical to TRBD2. Trimming at V came to 2 bases and at J to 4 bases, leaving 5 bases not matched to a gene. The CDR3 runs to 17 residues. CDR1 is MNHEY, CDR2 SVGEGT, per germline. CDR3 loop: CASSYRGLAGGRETQYF. DNA for the CDR3: TGTGCCAGCAGTTACCGCGGACTAGCGGGGGGGCGAGAGACCCAGTACTTC.

The chain carries TRBV11-2 and TRBJ2-1; possible D gene TRBD2, 6 bases. CDR1 SGHAT and CDR2 FQNNGV come from the germline V gene. The V and J ends lost 2 bases and 4 bases respectively, with 15 bases between them. The CDR3 loop spans 16 amino acids. CDR3 region: CASSLLWGGEYNEQFF. Here the CDR3 DNA reads TGTGCCAGCAGCTTATTATGGGGCGGGGAGTACAATGAGCAGTTCTTC.

This sequence joins TRBV19 and TRBJ2-7, with D possibly matching TRBD2 (5 bases). Germline V lookup: CDR1 LNHDA, CDR2 SQIVND (reference sequence). Trimming stripped 7 bases from V and 1 base from J, with 8 bases between. This CDR3 is built from 12 residues. CDR3 amino acids: CASIGESYEQYF. In nucleotides, the CDR3 is TGTGCCAGTATCGGGGAGTCCTACGAGCAGTACTTC.

This clone showed up just a few times. The chain carries TRBV11-3 and TRBJ2-5; 10 bases are a match to TRBD1. V lost 5 bases and J lost 2; bases outside the gene matches: 8. CDR1 is SGHNT, CDR2 YENEEA, per germline. The CDR3 consists of 16 residues. CDR3 residues: CASSKGGQGTQETQYF. DNA for the CDR3: TGTGCCAGCAGCAAGGGGGGACAGGGGACTCAAGAGACCCAGTACTTC.

This sequence joins TRBV27 and TRBJ2-7; weak D call: TRBD2 (6 bases). CDR1 is MNHEY and CDR2 is SMNVEV in the germline V gene (reference sequence). V was trimmed by 0 bases and J by 2 bases, leaving 11 bases between them. The CDR3 is 15 amino acids. The CDR3 reads CASSLSSQRAYEQYF. The CDR3, as DNA: TGTGCCAGCAGTTTATCTTCCCAGCGGGCCTACGAGCAGTACTTC.

The chain couples TRBV28 to TRBJ2-5, with D possibly TRBD2 on 6 matching bases. This CDR3 spans 14 amino acids. V lost 5 bases, J lost 6 bases, and 16 bases lay in between. Germline CDR1 is MDHEN and CDR2 is SYDVKM. The CDR3 DNA sequence: TGTGCCAGCAGTACCCCCGCCAGCGGGCAGACCCAGTACTTC. Translated, it gives CASSTPASGQTQYF.

V usage is TRBV3-1 (or the pseudogene TRBV3-2) and J usage is TRBJ2-1; 7 bases are a match to TRBD2. V was pared by 3 bases and J by 1 base, with 6 bases of the junction left unmatched. The CDR3 has 16 residues. Germline V gives CDR1 LGHDT, CDR2 YNNKEL (reference sequence). CDR3 DNA sequence: TGTGCCAGCAGCCATTCTCGCGGGGGTTCCTACAATGAGCAGTTCTTC. Amino acids: CASSHSRGGSYNEQFF.

The chain joins TRBV24-1 to TRBJ2-5, with a weak D call TRBD1 (6 bases). V was shortened by 4 bases and J by 2 bases, with 10 bases between the two germline ends. Germline assignment: CDR1 KGHDR and CDR2 SFDVKD. CDR3 length: 14 amino acids. CDR3: CATSDRTVQETQYF. In DNA, the CDR3 is TGTGCCACCAGTGACCGGACAGTGCAAGAGACCCAGTACTTC.

This rearrangement joins TRBV6-2 or TRBV6-3 to TRBJ2-5; 8 bases map to TRBD2. CDR3 length: 15 residues. The V and J ends lost 5 bases and 1 base, in that order; junction bases with no gene match: 6. Germline loops: CDR1 MNHEY, CDR2 SVGEGT. CDR3 nucleotides: TGTGCCAGCAGTCGGGGGGGCTATGCCCAAGAGACCCAGTACTTC. This encodes CASSRGGYAQETQYF.

This chain uses TRBV6-5 with TRBJ1-3; the D is unclear. Trimming removed 0 bases from V and 4 bases from J, with 4 bases in between. Germline CDR1 is MNHEY and CDR2 is SVGAGI. The CDR3 is 13 residues long. CDR3 protein: CASSYSRGNTIYF. The CDR3 nucleotides read TGTGCCAGCAGTTACTCGCGGGGAAACACCATATATTTT.

The V and J genes are TRBV5-1 and TRBJ1-1; 8 bases align to TRBD1. Germline trimming cut 4 bases from V and 6 bases from J; bases unmatched to any gene: 8. Germline V gene sequence: CDR1 SGHRS, CDR2 YFSETQ. This CDR3 region has 14 residues. The CDR3, as DNA: TGCGCCAGCAGCCTCCCGGGACAGGAATCTGAAGCTTTCTTT. It specifies CASSLPGQESEAFF.

The V and J genes are TRBV29-1 and TRBJ2-3, with D possibly TRBD2 on 7 matching bases. Per germline, CDR1 SQVTM and CDR2 ANQGSEA. This CDR3 is 12 amino acids long. Trimming took 5 bases from V and 5 from J, leaving 11 bases between them. The CDR3 DNA reads TGCAGCGTTCGGGGGGCCGGAGATACGCAGTATTTT. It encodes CSVRGAGDTQYF.

This clone was observed a handful of times. In DNA form, the CDR3 reads TGTGCCACCAGCGCAATCGGCGGGGGAGATCCCTACAATGAGCAGTTCTTC. It codes for CATSAIGGGDPYNEQFF. This chain links TRBV15 with TRBJ2-1; 7 nucleotides align to TRBD2. The germline CDR1 and CDR2 sequences are LNHNV and YYDKDF (reference sequence). V lost 5 bases to trimming and J lost 2 bases; unmatched junction nucleotides: 12. The CDR3 has 17 residues.

V is TRBV19 and J is TRBJ2-1, with 12 bases lining up with TRBD2. J gave up 8 bases and V 6 bases, and 11 bases lay outside the gene matches. Germline V CDR1 and CDR2: LNHDA, SQIVND (reference sequence). The CDR3 loop spans 16 amino acids. Written as DNA, the CDR3 is TGTGCCAGTAGGGACCTACTAGCGGGGGGTACGGATGAGCAGTTCTTC. Translation gives CASRDLLAGGTDEQFF.

V gene TRBV6-5 combines with J gene TRBJ1-6; 7 bases line up with TRBD1. Trimming cost V 7 bases and J 7 bases; bases outside gene matches: 4. This CDR3 has 13 residues. Germline V gene sequence: CDR1 MNHEY, CDR2 SVGAGI. The DNA for the CDR3 is TGTGCCAGCACGACAGGGACCAATTCACCCCTCCACTTT. Its translation is CASTTGTNSPLHF.

This clone showed up many times. The CDR3 loop reads CASSMGANSYEQYF. Written as DNA, the CDR3 is TGTGCCAGTAGTATGGGGGCAAACTCCTACGAGCAGTACTTC. This chain joins TRBV19 and TRBJ2-7; a possible D gene is TRBD1 (6 bases). V was shortened by 3 bases and J by 0 bases, with 9 bases between the two germline ends. Germline values: CDR1 LNHDA, CDR2 SQIVND (reference sequence). CDR3 length equals 14 residues.

The chain uses TRBV10-3 and TRBJ1-2, with 7 bases identical to TRBD1. CDR3 length: 14 residues. Germline V CDR1 and CDR2: ENHRY, SYGVKD. V shed 6 bases, J shed 8 bases, and the junction held 12 bases outside the gene matches. This CDR3 is CAISRDSRIQGYTF. The CDR3 nucleotides read TGTGCCATCAGCCGGGACAGCCGAATTCAGGGCTACACCTTC.

The chain uses TRBV7-9 and TRBJ2-7; D call uncertain. This CDR3 is built from 13 residues. Trimming removed 5 bases at V and 4 bases at J, with 12 bases between. The germline CDR1 and CDR2 sequences are SEHNR and FQNEAQ (reference sequence). This CDR3 reads CASSLHSRYEQYF. The CDR3 DNA reads TGTGCCAGCAGCCTCCATAGTAGATACGAGCAGTACTTC. The full variable domain, completed using reference TRBV7-9 and TRBJ2-7, is DTGVSQNPRHKITKRGQNVTFRCDPISEHNRLYWYRQTLGQGPEFLTYFQNEAQLEKSRLLSDRFSAERPKGSFSTLEIQRTEQGDSAMYLCASSLHSRYEQYFGPGTRLTVT.

The chain couples TRBV5-4 to TRBJ2-2; no reliable D call. Germline V gives CDR1 SGHNT, CDR2 YYREEE (reference sequence). CDR3 length: 16 residues. Between the trimmed V and J ends, which lost 4 bases and 4 bases, there was a span of 17 bases. CDR3 protein: CASSTRLKSSTGELFF. In nucleotides, the CDR3 is TGTGCCAGCAGCACCCGGCTTAAGTCTAGCACCGGGGAGCTGTTTTTT.

The V and J genes are TRBV6-5 and TRBJ1-2; 9 bases agree with TRBD1. This CDR3 is built from 15 residues. The V gene's germline CDR1 is MNHEY and CDR2 SVGAGI. V gave up 2 bases and J gave up 4 bases; unmatched junction bases: 5. The CDR3 DNA is TGTGCCAGCAGTTACAGTCGGGGACAGGGCTATGGCTACACCTTC. Amino acid sequence: CASSYSRGQGYGYTF.

The chain carries TRBV18 and TRBJ2-2; the match to TRBD1 covers 7 bases. The CDR3 has 15 amino acids. The junction had 10 bases not matched to a gene; V was cut back by 6 bases and J by 6 bases. The germline V gene has CDR1 KGHSH and CDR2 LQKENI. The CDR3 protein is CASSTRQGRAGELFF. The CDR3 DNA follows: TGTGCCAGCTCTACCCGACAGGGTCGGGCCGGGGAGCTGTTTTTT.

J is TRBJ1-2 and V is TRBV18, with TRBD1 identical over 7 bases. V gave up 3 bases and J gave up 8 bases; unmatched junction bases: 12. Germline values: CDR1 KGHSH, CDR2 LQKENI. The CDR3 extends over 15 amino acids. The CDR3 sequence is CASSPTRTGMGGYTF. The CDR3 DNA reads TGTGCCAGCTCACCCACCCGGACAGGAATGGGCGGCTACACCTTC.

The V gene is TRBV5-8, the J gene TRBJ2-1; D uncertain. This CDR3 has 13 residues. Trimming took 4 bases from V and 5 from J, leaving 10 bases between them. Looked up from germline, CDR1 is SGHTS and CDR2 is YDEGEE. CDR3 in amino acids: CASSATKNNEQFF. The CDR3 coding sequence is TGTGCCAGCAGCGCGACAAAGAACAATGAGCAGTTCTTC.